This passage covers 22 T cell receptor beta chains from one sample sequenced in a study of identical twins. TCRdb redid the calling of the 5' RACE reads with MiXCR, one entry per CDR3 protein. The table has roughly 720,000 distinct CDR3 sequences, 18% seen once. This sample was shared with a second study, whose subject was T cells expressing NK-cell markers.

Sequenced input: PBMCs. These receptors came from a woman under 30 in good health.

This clonotype was detected only a few times. The chain employs TRBV28 and TRBJ1-2; tentative D call: TRBD1 (6 bases). Trimming shortened V by 2 bases and J by 4 bases, and 17 bases separated the two germline ends. CDR1 is MDHEN, CDR2 SYDVKM, per germline. The CDR3 loop spans 16 amino acids. The chain's CDR3 is CASSLPLSRGSYGYTF. The CDR3 DNA sequence: TGTGCCAGCAGTTTACCTCTTTCCAGGGGAAGCTATGGCTACACCTTC.

This clonotype showed up many times. V is TRBV7-9 and J is TRBJ2-5; D is possibly TRBD2 (6 bases). The CDR3 runs to 16 residues. Germline V gives CDR1 SEHNR, CDR2 FQNEAQ (reference sequence). Trimming removed 0 bases from V and 2 bases from J, with 13 bases in between. The CDR3 region is CASSLAMIGGQETQYF. In nucleotides, the CDR3 is TGTGCCAGCAGCTTAGCCATGATTGGGGGGCAAGAGACCCAGTACTTC.

This clonotype was counted a few times. This CDR3 is CASSYSSRGHGSTDTQYF. CDR3 nucleotide sequence: TGTGCCAGCAGTTACTCGTCGCGGGGACACGGGAGCACAGATACGCAGTATTTT. V and J are TRBV6-5 and TRBJ2-3; D may correspond to TRBD1 or TRBD2 (6 bases each). V lost 0 bases and J 0 bases, leaving 16 bases between the germline ends. CDR1 MNHEY and CDR2 SVGAGI come from the germline V gene. This CDR3 has 18 amino acids.

The chain links TRBV7-9 to TRBJ2-7; the match to TRBD2 covers 8 bases. The V and J ends lost 5 bases and 0 bases, in that order; junction bases with no gene match: 9. There are 16 residues in the CDR3. CDR1 and CDR2 (germline): SEHNR, FQNEAQ (reference sequence). This CDR3 reads CASSTPLAGRSYEQYF. The CDR3 DNA is TGTGCCAGCAGCACACCGCTAGCGGGTCGCTCCTACGAGCAGTACTTC.

This clonotype appeared a few times. This sequence joins TRBV19 and TRBJ2-1, with 8 bases identical to TRBD1. Trimming removed 3 bases from V and 0 bases from J; junction bases left unmatched: 1. Germline CDR1 and CDR2: LNHDA and SQIVND (reference sequence). The CDR3 has 15 residues. In DNA, the CDR3 is TGTGCCAGTAGTATGGACAGGGTCTCCTACAATGAGCAGTTCTTC. This codes for CASSMDRVSYNEQFF.

The rearrangement joins TRBV12-3 or TRBV12-4 to TRBJ2-7, with TRBD2 matching over 11 bases. The trim removed 7 bases at V and 2 bases at J, leaving 4 bases unmatched. This CDR3 contains 14 residues. CDR3 sequence: CASTYSGGAYEQYF. In DNA, the CDR3 is TGTGCCAGCACCTATAGCGGGGGGGCCTACGAGCAGTACTTC.

This chain uses TRBV20-1 with TRBJ1-1; possible D gene TRBD1, 6 bases. The CDR3 is 14 amino acids. CDR1 and CDR2 from the germline V gene are DFQATT and SNEGSKA (reference sequence). Trimming left V 3 bases short and J 5 bases short, with 16 bases between. Here the CDR3 reads CSASPPRGVTEAFF. CDR3 bases: TGCAGTGCTAGCCCCCCGAGGGGGGTGACTGAAGCTTTCTTT.

The chain is built from TRBV7-2 and TRBJ1-4; D unclear. Germline V CDR1 and CDR2: SGHTA, FQGNSA. Trimming took off 5 bases at V and 5 bases at J, with 9 bases between the two ends. The CDR3 has 13 residues. The CDR3 nucleotides are TGTGCCAGCAGCCCACGGTCGAATGAAAAACTGTTTTTT. Translation: CASSPRSNEKLFF.

The table lists this clonotype with a few counts. The chain employs TRBV7-2 and TRBJ1-1; 7 nucleotides align to TRBD1. V shed 6 bases, J shed 4 bases, and the junction held 8 bases outside the gene matches. The CDR3 length is 14 residues. Per the germline V gene, CDR1 is SGHTA and CDR2 is FQGNSA. The CDR3 DNA sequence: TGTGCCAGCAGACAACAGGGGCAGATCACTGAAGCTTTCTTT. This encodes CASRQQGQITEAFF.

There are a few counts of this clonotype. The rearrangement joins TRBV25-1 to TRBJ1-1; D is perhaps TRBD1 (6 bases). The CDR3 extends over 12 amino acids. Germline V gives CDR1 MGHDK, CDR2 SYGVNS. V was pared by 10 bases and J by 3 bases, with 12 bases between. Written as DNA, the CDR3 is TGTGCCATCCGGACAGACGACACTGAAGCTTTCTTT. Its protein product is CAIRTDDTEAFF. Full variable domain (remainder filled in from reference TRBV25-1 and TRBJ1-1): EADIYQTPRYLVIGTGKKITLECSQTMGHDKMYWYQQDPGMELHLIHYSYGVNSTEKGDLSSESTVSRIRTEHFPLTLESARPSHTSQYLCAIRTDDTEAFFGQGTRLTVV.

The chain combines TRBV19 with TRBJ1-1; D gene ambiguous. Trimming shortened V by 1 base and J by 5 bases, and 11 bases separated the two germline ends. Germline V gene sequence: CDR1 LNHDA, CDR2 SQIVND (reference sequence). The CDR3 is 14 residues long. The CDR3 DNA is TGTGCCAGTAGTATAGGGCGGGAAGAGACTGAAGCTTTCTTT. Translating gives CASSIGREETEAFF.

The CDR3 coding sequence is TGTGCCAGCAGCCGGACTAGCGGGAAGTTGTCCTACAATGAGCAGTTCTTC. It encodes CASSRTSGKLSYNEQFF. This sequence joins TRBV12-3 or TRBV12-4 and TRBJ2-1; 12 bases line up with TRBD2. V gave up 6 bases and J gave up 1 base; unmatched junction bases: 7. The CDR3 covers 17 residues.

The sample holds a few counts of this clonotype. The chain links TRBV12-3 or TRBV12-4 to TRBJ1-2, with unresolved D. V shed 5 bases and J shed 4 bases, with 11 bases lying between them. CDR3 length equals 13 residues. The CDR3 nucleotides are TGTGCCAGCAGTGAGGTCGGGAGCTATGGCTACACCTTC. Encoded protein: CASSEVGSYGYTF.

This clonotype was detected a few times. CDR3 region: CASSQYVPGLGLVEQYF. The DNA of the CDR3 is TGTGCCAGCAGTCAGTATGTGCCGGGACTAGGGCTAGTAGAGCAGTACTTC. The V gene is TRBV12-3 or TRBV12-4, the J gene TRBJ2-7, with 8 bases aligning to TRBD2. Germline trimming cut 5 bases from V and 7 bases from J; bases unmatched to any gene: 19. This CDR3 spans 17 amino acids.

In its sample, this clonotype was seen a few times. The V and J genes are TRBV3-1 and TRBJ2-1; TRBD2 matches 11 bases. The germline gives CDR1 LGHDT, CDR2 YNNKEL (reference sequence). This CDR3 spans 17 amino acids. Germline trimming cut 3 bases from V and 1 base from J; bases unmatched to any gene: 5. CDR3 region: CASSHLLAGESYNEQFF. The DNA for the CDR3 is TGTGCCAGCAGCCACCTACTAGCGGGAGAATCCTACAATGAGCAGTTCTTC.

The gene calls are TRBV12-3 or TRBV12-4 and TRBJ2-3, with D unclear. Deletions cut 5 bases from V and 1 base from J, with 10 bases between. This CDR3 spans 14 amino acids. CDR3 sequence (DNA): TGTGCCAGCAGTCCATCCACTCGCACAGATACGCAGTATTTT. It encodes CASSPSTRTDTQYF.

A few counts support this clonotype. This chain joins TRBV6-1 and TRBJ2-7; D perhaps matches TRBD1 (6 bases). Trimming shortened V by 6 bases and J by 2 bases, and 17 bases separated the two germline ends. Germline lookup yields CDR1 MNHNS and CDR2 SASEGT. The CDR3 is 15 amino acids. CDR3 nucleotides: TGTGCCAGCAGGCTACAGGGTGCTTCCACCTACGAGCAGTACTTC. Its translation is CASRLQGASTYEQYF.

J is TRBJ2-2 and V is TRBV5-1, with D uncertain. Germline-derived CDR1 and CDR2 are SGHRS and YFSETQ. With 5 bases removed from V and 6 bases from J, the gap between germline ends came to 8 bases. The CDR3 contains 12 residues. Here the CDR3 DNA reads TGCGCCAGCAGAGTCCCTCCCGGGGAGCTGTTTTTT. This sequence encodes CASRVPPGELFF.

This clonotype occurred a few times. This chain connects TRBV7-9 to TRBJ2-1; TRBD2 matches 10 bases. The CDR3 spans 13 residues. Germline V lookup: CDR1 SEHNR, CDR2 FQNEAQ (reference sequence). V lost 8 bases, J lost 7 bases, and 5 bases stayed unmatched. CDR3 amino acids: CASSSGSWNEQFF. The CDR3 DNA follows: TGTGCCAGCTCTAGCGGGAGTTGGAATGAGCAGTTCTTC.

In its sample, this clonotype was seen a few times. This chain links TRBV6-5 with TRBJ2-1, with D perhaps TRBD2 (6 bases). Germline CDR1 is MNHEY and CDR2 is SVGAGI. The CDR3 contains 15 residues. The V gene lost 6 bases and the J gene lost 10 bases, with 22 bases spanning the gap. The CDR3 nucleotides read TGTGCCAGCAGCTATAATGGGGCTAGCGCCAACGAGCAGTTCTTC. It specifies CASSYNGASANEQFF.

This chain connects TRBV20-1 to TRBJ2-1, with TRBD2 matching over 8 bases. Germline V lookup: CDR1 DFQATT, CDR2 SNEGSKA (reference sequence). This CDR3 contains 14 residues. The trim removed 3 bases at V and 3 bases at J, leaving 4 bases unmatched. The CDR3 region has the DNA TGCAGTGCTAGTTTTGCGGGAGGCTACAATGAGCAGTTCTTC. Protein: CSASFAGGYNEQFF.

The V and J genes are TRBV7-9 and TRBJ2-3; TRBD1 or TRBD2 may be the D gene (6 bases each). V shed 1 base and J shed 0 bases, with 11 bases lying between them. Germline values: CDR1 SEHNR, CDR2 FQNEAQ (reference sequence). This CDR3 spans 16 amino acids. The CDR3 protein is CASSLGYGGSTDTQYF. The CDR3 DNA reads as TGTGCCAGCAGCTTAGGATACGGGGGCAGCACAGATACGCAGTATTTT. The full variable domain, rest sourced from reference TRBV7-9 and TRBJ2-3, is DTGVSQNPRHKITKRGQNVTFRCDPISEHNRLYWYRQTLGQGPEFLTYFQNEAQLEKSRLLSDRFSAERPKGSFSTLEIQRTEQGDSAMYLCASSLGYGGSTDTQYFGPGTRLTVL.